Shown below are 24 T cell receptor beta chains from a single sample sequenced in a study of PD-1 blockade in classical Hodgkin lymphoma. Some clones are missing from TCRdb's copy, which holds only in-frame ones; the method was immunoSEQ multiplex PCR. The table shows 95,000 to 100,000 clones, with around nine tenths occurring only once. Autologous stem cell transplantation was followed by relapse in every patient, and brentuximab vedotin exposure varied. Sample: peripheral blood mononuclear cells (PBMCs), taken before the second cycle of nivolumab. The receptor set was obtained from a human donor with classical Hodgkin lymphoma.

The rearrangement links TRBV30 to TRBJ2-5; TRBD2 matches 13 bases. The V gene end was trimmed by 0 bases and the J gene end by 9 bases; junction bases not matched to a gene: 4. The CDR3 has 14 residues. Germline V gene data show CDR1 as GTSNPN and CDR2 as SVGIG (reference sequence). CDR3 DNA sequence: TGTGCCTGGAGTGTAGGACTAGCGGGGGTGGCCCAGTACTTC. Translation: CAWSVGLAGVAQYF.

The J gene is TRBJ1-2, the V gene TRBV19; D not certain. The CDR3 is 14 amino acids. Per germline, CDR1 LNHDA and CDR2 SQIVND (reference sequence). Deletions cut 8 bases from V and 3 bases from J, with 16 bases between. The CDR3 DNA reads as TGTGCCAGTTCTCCCCCGGGGAACGACTATGGCTACACCTTC. Translation: CASSPPGNDYGYTF.

This clone appeared a single time. The chain recombines TRBV7-2 with TRBJ1-6; 10 bases are shared with TRBD1. Germline assignment: CDR1 SGHTA and CDR2 FQGNSA. This CDR3 is built from 15 residues. J gave up 10 bases and V 2 bases, and 5 bases lay outside the gene matches. The CDR3: CASSLSGTGESPLHF. As DNA, the CDR3 is TGTGCCAGCAGCTTATCCGGGACAGGGGAGTCACCCCTCCACTTT. Full variable domain (missing parts from reference TRBV7-2 and TRBJ1-6): GAGVSQSPSNKVTEKGKDVELRCDPISGHTALYWYRQSLGQGLEFLIYFQGNSAPDKSGLPSDRFSAERTGGSVSTLTIQRTQQEDSAVYLCASSLSGTGESPLHFGNGTRLTVT.

This chain joins TRBV6-1 and TRBJ2-3; 8 bases are shared with TRBD1. The ends lost 6 bases at V and 4 bases at J; junction bases unmatched: 9. The germline V gene has CDR1 MNHNS and CDR2 SASEGT. CDR3 length: 15 residues. The CDR3 loop reads CASSHGQGSADTQYF. The CDR3 DNA follows: TGTGCCAGCAGCCACGGACAGGGCAGTGCAGATACGCAGTATTTT.

This chain links TRBV2 with TRBJ2-6; a possible D gene is TRBD1 (7 bases). V was trimmed by 11 bases and J by 0 bases, leaving 17 bases between them. The CDR3 consists of 16 residues. Germline CDR1 reads SNHLY; CDR2 reads FYNNEI. The CDR3 coding sequence is TGTGCCCGAGGCGGGACAGCCGACTCTGGGGCCAACGTCCTGACTTTC. Protein product: CARGGTADSGANVLTF.

DNA for the CDR3: TGTGCCAGCAGCTTCGGGACGCTCACCGGGGAGCTGTTTTTT. Amino acid sequence: CASSFGTLTGELFF. The V call is TRBV7-3, the J call TRBJ2-2; D may match TRBD1 or TRBD2 (5 bases each). This CDR3 has 14 residues. Between the trimmed V and J ends, which lost 3 bases and 4 bases, there was a span of 9 bases. CDR1 and CDR2 from the germline V gene are SGHTA and FQGTGA.

The J gene is TRBJ2-5, the V gene TRBV9; D is undetermined. The CDR3 length is 13 residues. Per the germline V gene, CDR1 is SGDLS and CDR2 is YYNGEE. V was pared by 0 bases and J by 5 bases, with 8 bases between. This CDR3 is CASSVASEETQYF. As DNA, the CDR3 is TGTGCCAGCAGCGTAGCTAGTGAGGAGACCCAGTACTTC.

This clone was found a few times. The chain's CDR3 is CASSPGTGAYGYTF. In DNA form, the CDR3 reads TGTGCCAGCAGCCCTGGGACAGGAGCCTATGGCTACACCTTC. The chain carries TRBV2 and TRBJ1-2; TRBD1 matches at 8 bases. The V and J ends lost 6 bases and 4 bases, in that order; junction bases with no gene match: 7. Germline lookup yields CDR1 SNHLY and CDR2 FYNNEI. This CDR3 contains 14 residues.

V is TRBV18 and J is TRBJ2-5; possibly TRBD2 for D (6 bases). Germline V lookup: CDR1 KGHSH, CDR2 LQKENI. The V end lost 3 bases, the J end lost 1 base, and 15 bases lay between the germline ends. The CDR3 spans 16 residues. This CDR3 is CASSPVAGTVQETQYF. In DNA, the CDR3 is TGTGCCAGCTCACCCGTGGCCGGGACTGTCCAAGAGACCCAGTACTTC.

This rearrangement joins TRBV28 to TRBJ2-3; perhaps D is TRBD1 or TRBD2 (5 bases each). Germline CDR1 reads MDHEN; CDR2 reads SYDVKM. The CDR3 length is 16 residues. Deletions cut 1 base from V and 0 bases from J, with 11 bases between. The CDR3 nucleotides read TGTGCCAGCAGTTTATACGGGGCGGAGAGCACAGATACGCAGTATTTT. The encoded protein is CASSLYGAESTDTQYF. Variable domain in full (rest from reference TRBV28 and TRBJ2-3): DVKVTQSSRYLVKRTGEKVFLECVQDMDHENMFWYRQDPGLGLRLIYFSYDVKMKEKGDIPEGYSVSREKKERFSLILESASTNQTSMYLCASSLYGAESTDTQYFGPGTRLTVL.

This chain uses TRBV6-1 with TRBJ1-4; D is unclear. The CDR3 extends over 15 amino acids. The V gene lost 2 bases and the J gene lost 0 bases, with 7 bases spanning the gap. CDR1 and CDR2 (germline): MNHNS, SASEGT. The CDR3 is CASSETTATNEKLFF. The DNA of the CDR3 is TGTGCCAGCAGTGAAACCACCGCAACTAATGAAAAACTGTTTTTT.

The table lists this clone with a count of one. The gene calls are TRBV30 and TRBJ1-2, with D possibly matching TRBD1 (6 bases). The V end lost 2 bases, the J end lost 6 bases, and 10 bases lay between the germline ends. Germline V lookup: CDR1 GTSNPN, CDR2 SVGIG (reference sequence). The CDR3 has 12 amino acids. The chain's CDR3 is CAWSQGYDGYTF. CDR3 DNA: TGTGCCTGGAGTCAGGGGTATGATGGCTACACCTTC.

The chain links TRBV2 to TRBJ1-5; D is perhaps TRBD1 (6 bases). This CDR3 is built from 15 residues. Per the germline V gene, CDR1 is SNHLY and CDR2 is FYNNEI. The V end was cut by 6 bases, the J end by 2 bases, with 14 bases between. CDR3 loop: CASSRQARGNQPQHF. The DNA of the CDR3 is TGTGCCAGCAGCAGACAGGCCAGGGGCAATCAGCCCCAGCATTTT. Together with reference TRBV2 and TRBJ1-5, the CDR3 gives the full variable domain: EPEVTQTPSHQVTQMGQEVILRCVPISNHLYFYWYRQILGQKVEFLVSFYNNEISEKSEIFDDQFSVERPDGSNFTLKIRSTKLEDSAMYFCASSRQARGNQPQHFGDGTRLSIL.

The chain recombines TRBV10-3 with TRBJ1-2; 9 positions match TRBD1. The germline gives CDR1 ENHRY, CDR2 SYGVKD. This CDR3 comprises 15 residues. V dropped 6 bases and J dropped 4; count of bases not matched to a gene: 9. The CDR3 protein is CAIRAGTGLGYGYTF. For the CDR3, the DNA is TGTGCCATCAGGGCCGGGACAGGGTTAGGCTATGGCTACACCTTC.

The genes are TRBV19 and TRBJ1-5; no clear D gene. This CDR3 comprises 17 residues. From germline, CDR1 is LNHDA and CDR2 SQIVND (reference sequence). The ends were cut back, 6 bases at V and 5 bases at J, with 23 bases in the middle. This CDR3 is CASSVMRKGSRDQPQHF. For the CDR3, the DNA is TGTGCCAGTAGCGTAATGAGGAAGGGATCTAGGGATCAGCCCCAGCATTTT.

The J gene is TRBJ2-1, the V gene TRBV7-8; D might be TRBD2 (5 bases). The CDR3 is 15 residues long. Germline V lookup: CDR1 SGHVS, CDR2 FQNEAQ. The V end lost 7 bases, the J end lost 6 bases, and 19 bases lay between the germline ends. The CDR3 nucleotides are TGTGCCAGCACCCGAGATCGGGCCCTAGCCAATGAGCAGTTCTTC. It yields the protein CASTRDRALANEQFF.

The genes are TRBV9 and TRBJ2-7; D gene unclear. This CDR3 is 15 amino acids long. Per the germline V gene, CDR1 is SGDLS and CDR2 is YYNGEE. The V end was cut by 2 bases, the J end by 1 base, with 13 bases between. The CDR3 loop reads CASSVAFASSYEQYF. For the CDR3, the DNA is TGTGCCAGCAGCGTCGCTTTCGCGAGTTCCTACGAGCAGTACTTC.

This sequence joins TRBV7-2 and TRBJ2-2, with D hard to call. V was trimmed by 5 bases and J by 1 base, leaving 5 bases between them. The CDR3 sequence is 13 residues long. Germline V gives CDR1 SGHTA, CDR2 FQGNSA. The CDR3 coding sequence is TGTGCCAGCAGCAATATGAACACCGGGGAGCTGTTTTTT. Protein sequence: CASSNMNTGELFF.

This clone appeared a single time. The J gene is TRBJ2-3, the V gene TRBV19, with 8 bases matching TRBD1. The CDR3 loop spans 14 amino acids. J lost 3 bases, V lost 9 bases, and 8 bases had no gene match. From germline, CDR1 is LNHDA and CDR2 SQIVND (reference sequence). CDR3 region: CASQDQGATDTQYF. CDR3 in DNA: TGTGCCAGCCAAGATCAGGGGGCAACAGATACGCAGTATTTT.

This clone was found a few times. The CDR3 is CASSQGDTEAFF. Written as DNA, the CDR3 is TGTGCCAGCAGCCAAGGGGACACTGAAGCTTTCTTT. J is TRBJ1-1 and V is TRBV4-2; D call uncertain. Germline V CDR1 and CDR2: LGHNA, YNFKEQ. The V end was cut by 1 base, the J end by 3 bases, with 3 bases between. The CDR3 loop spans 12 amino acids.

The V gene is TRBV4-2, the J gene TRBJ2-3, with 10 bases fitting TRBD1. CDR1 and CDR2 (germline): LGHNA, YNFKEQ. V shed 0 bases, J shed 10 bases, and the junction held 7 bases outside the gene matches. The CDR3 is made up of 15 amino acids. The CDR3 region is CASSQDWGQGYPQYF. The CDR3 DNA is TGTGCCAGCAGCCAAGATTGGGGACAGGGGTATCCGCAGTATTTT.

This clone was detected once. The chain couples TRBV7-2 to TRBJ1-2, with D possibly matching TRBD1 (5 bases). Germline values: CDR1 SGHTA, CDR2 FQGNSA. With 0 bases removed from V and 6 bases from J, the gap between germline ends came to 8 bases. The CDR3 has 13 residues. The CDR3 coding sequence is TGTGCCAGCAGCTTAGCCACGGGGGATGGCTACACCTTC. This gives the protein CASSLATGDGYTF.

The CDR3: CSVARSGSDTQYF. CDR3 DNA sequence: TGCAGCGTGGCCAGATCGGGGTCAGATACGCAGTATTTT. The chain has TRBV29-1 and TRBJ2-3; a possible D gene is TRBD2 (5 bases). Germline CDR1 reads SQVTM; CDR2 reads ANQGSEA. The V end was cut by 6 bases, the J end by 4 bases, with 14 bases between. The CDR3 consists of 13 residues.

The V call is TRBV29-1, the J call TRBJ1-1, with D uncertain. V gave up 4 bases and J gave up 7 bases, with 10 bases separating them. Germline V gene data show CDR1 as SQVTM and CDR2 as ANQGSEA. This CDR3 comprises 11 residues. The CDR3 sequence is CSVVPGGEAFF. In DNA form, the CDR3 reads TGCAGCGTTGTCCCGGGCGGTGAAGCTTTCTTT.